This is a list of T cell receptor beta chains from one sample in a study of CD8 T cells in Susac syndrome. TCRdb itself ran the immunoSEQ multiplex PCR reads through MiXCR, one entry per CDR3 protein. The repertoire consists of 170,000 or so distinct CDR3 sequences, with approximately 95% occurring once and the leading ten covering around 0.097%. The sample consisted of CD4+ T cells from PBMCs. These receptor sequences come from a human donor with multiple sclerosis. Each CDR3 is given with its conserved first and last residue. The D gene is left open where the match is weak. The size field is filled for only some rows; it gives once, few, many or a size class.

V: TRBV2; D: NA; J: TRBJ2-1; size: NA; DNA: TGTGCCAGCAAATACGGGCGCTCCTACAATGAGCAGTTCTTC; CDR3: CASKYGRSYNEQFF
V: TRBV20-1; D: TRBD1; J: TRBJ1-5; size: NA; DNA: TGCAGTGCTAAAACAACCGGGACAGGGGGCTTTGGCAATCAGCCCCAGCATTTT; CDR3: CSAKTTGTGGFGNQPQHF
V: TRBV5-1; D: NA; J: TRBJ1-6; size: NA; DNA: TGCGCCAGCAGCTTGGAAGGGGGAAATTCACCCCTCCACTTT; CDR3: CASSLEGGNSPLHF
V: TRBV20-1; D: NA; J: TRBJ1-3; size: NA; DNA: TGCAGTGCCTTAAAGGGGTTCGGAAACACCATATATTTT; CDR3: CSALKGFGNTIYF
V: TRBV29-1; D: TRBD1; J: TRBJ1-1; size: NA; DNA: TGCAGCGTGGAAGGGACAGACACTGAAGCTTTCTTT; CDR3: CSVEGTDTEAFF
V: TRBV4-3; D: TRBD2; J: TRBJ2-3; size: NA; DNA: TGCGCCAGCAGCCAAGATCGGGCTAGCGGGATGGCAGATACGCAGTATTTT; CDR3: CASSQDRASGMADTQYF
V: TRBV3-1; D: NA; J: TRBJ2-3; size: NA; DNA: TGTGCCAGCAGCGGGCGGGGAGATACGCAGTATTTT; CDR3: CASSGRGDTQYF
V: TRBV11-2; D: TRBD2; J: TRBJ2-3; size: NA; DNA: TGTGCCAGCAGCTTAGCAAGCCTAGCGGGGGGCCCATGGCGAGATACGCAGTATTTT; CDR3: CASSLASLAGGPWRDTQYF
V: TRBV28; D: NA; J: TRBJ1-6; size: NA; DNA: TGTGCCAGCGGAAGGACACCCCTCCACTTT; CDR3: CASGRTPLHF
V: TRBV7-3; D: NA; J: TRBJ1-1; size: NA; DNA: TGTGCCAGCAGCCCCCAAAGAGGGACTGAAGCTTTCTTT; CDR3: CASSPQRGTEAFF
V: TRBV7-8; D: NA; J: TRBJ2-3; size: NA; DNA: TGTGCCAGCAGCTTAGTGTTGGCGGGCACAGATACGCAGTATTTT; CDR3: CASSLVLAGTDTQYF
V: TRBV28; D: NA; J: TRBJ2-7; size: NA; DNA: TGTGCCAGCAGAAAGCAGGGGTTAGGGTACGAGCAGTACTTC; CDR3: CASRKQGLGYEQYF
V: TRBV10-2; D: TRBD2; J: TRBJ2-5; size: NA; DNA: TGCGCCAGCAGTGAGGGTACAGCGGGGGGGTTGGTGGAGACCCAGTACTTC; CDR3: CASSEGTAGGLVETQYF
V: TRBV29-1; D: NA; J: TRBJ2-4; size: NA; DNA: TGCAGCGTATTGGGGCAGGGGATAAACATTCAGTACTTC; CDR3: CSVLGQGINIQYF
V: TRBV2; D: NA; J: TRBJ1-1; size: NA; DNA: TGTGCCAGCAGCGCGCACGGGGGTGAAGCTTTCTTT; CDR3: CASSAHGGEAFF
V: TRBV18; D: TRBD2; J: TRBJ2-3; size: NA; DNA: TGTGCCAGCTCACCACTACTAGCGGGGGGGCCATCAGATACGCAGTATTTT; CDR3: CASSPLLAGGPSDTQYF
V: TRBV28; D: TRBD1; J: TRBJ1-1; size: NA; DNA: TGTGCCAGCAGTCCCTCGGGACAGGGGAACACTGAAGCTTTCTTT; CDR3: CASSPSGQGNTEAFF
V: TRBV30; D: TRBD1; J: TRBJ2-1; size: once; DNA: TGTGCCTGGAGACTGCCAGGGGGCTCCTACAATGAGCAGTTCTTC; CDR3: CAWRLPGGSYNEQFF
V: TRBV5-6; D: NA; J: TRBJ1-2; size: NA; DNA: TGTGCCAGCAGCTTGCCCGGCATCTATGGCTACACCTTC; CDR3: CASSLPGIYGYTF
V: TRBV27; D: TRBD1; J: TRBJ1-2; size: once; DNA: TGTGCCAGCAGTTTCTCACGACAGGGGATGAACGGCTACACCTTC; CDR3: CASSFSRQGMNGYTF
V: TRBV29-1; D: TRBD1; J: TRBJ1-2; size: NA; DNA: TGCAGCGCGGGGGGACAGGGATTTAACTATGGCTACACCTTC; CDR3: CSAGGQGFNYGYTF
V: TRBV27; D: NA; J: TRBJ1-2; size: NA; DNA: TGTGCCAGCAGTTCCGGGACAAACCCCTCTGGCTACACCTTC; CDR3: CASSSGTNPSGYTF
V: TRBV12-3/TRBV12-4; D: NA; J: TRBJ1-5; size: NA; DNA: TGTGCCAGCAGTTTGGCCAGGGACCAGCCCCAGCATTTT; CDR3: CASSLARDQPQHF
V: TRBV29-1; D: TRBD1; J: TRBJ2-7; size: NA; DNA: TGCAGCGTTGGGACAGGCGTGCAGTACTTC; CDR3: CSVGTGVQYF
V: TRBV5-1; D: NA; J: TRBJ2-3; size: NA; DNA: TGCGCCAGCAGCCCAGGGGTTGCGACAGATACGCAGTATTTT; CDR3: CASSPGVATDTQYF
V: TRBV20-1; D: TRBD2; J: TRBJ2-3; size: NA; DNA: TGCAGTGCTAGAGGCGAAATAGCGGGTTATACAGATACGCAGTATTTT; CDR3: CSARGEIAGYTDTQYF
V: TRBV6-6; D: NA; J: TRBJ1-3; size: NA; DNA: TGTGCCAGCATCTCCGGAGGGTTTAGCTCTGGAAACACCATATATTTT; CDR3: CASISGGFSSGNTIYF
V: TRBV5-1; D: TRBD2; J: TRBJ2-7; size: NA; DNA: TGCGCCAGCAGCTTGGGGTCCAGCGGGAGCTACGAGCAGTACTTC; CDR3: CASSLGSSGSYEQYF
V: TRBV20-1; D: TRBD1; J: TRBJ1-5; size: NA; DNA: TGCAGTGCTAGCGGGGGACAGTATAGCAATCAGCCCCAGCATTTT; CDR3: CSASGGQYSNQPQHF
V: TRBV7-9; D: NA; J: TRBJ2-7; size: NA; DNA: TGTGCCAGCAGCTCCAGTGCCTACGAGCAGTACTTC; CDR3: CASSSSAYEQYF
V: TRBV5-4; D: NA; J: TRBJ2-6; size: few; DNA: TGTGCCAGCTCCAGGGATCCTGGGGCCAACGTCCTGACTTTC; CDR3: CASSRDPGANVLTF
V: TRBV20-1; D: NA; J: TRBJ2-1; size: NA; DNA: TGCAGTGCTAGAGATGGACAGCGGGGCCTCTCCTACAATGAGCAGTTCTTC; CDR3: CSARDGQRGLSYNEQFF
V: TRBV18; D: NA; J: TRBJ2-3; size: NA; DNA: TGTGCCAGCTCAAGACTAAGAGAAACAGATACGCAGTATTTT; CDR3: CASSRLRETDTQYF
V: TRBV6-2/TRBV6-3; D: NA; J: TRBJ2-5; size: NA; DNA: TGTGCCAGCACCCCGCTATCGGTTCAAGAGACCCAGTACTTC; CDR3: CASTPLSVQETQYF
V: TRBV30; D: NA; J: TRBJ2-3; size: NA; DNA: TGTGCCTGGAGCTATAGACCGAGGGATACGCAGTATTTT; CDR3: CAWSYRPRDTQYF
V: TRBV28; D: TRBD1; J: TRBJ1-5; size: NA; DNA: TGTGCCAGCAGTAGAACAGGGGGAAGGCAGCCCCAGCATTTT; CDR3: CASSRTGGRQPQHF
V: TRBV30; D: NA; J: TRBJ1-5; size: NA; DNA: TGTGCCTGGAGTGGCAGTTCTAATCAGCCCCAGCATTTT; CDR3: CAWSGSSNQPQHF
V: TRBV6-5; D: TRBD2; J: TRBJ2-3; size: NA; DNA: TGTGCCAGCAGTTATCAGAGACTAGCAGTTGACACAGATACGCAGTATTTT; CDR3: CASSYQRLAVDTDTQYF
V: TRBV11-2; D: NA; J: TRBJ1-3; size: NA; DNA: TGTGCCAGCCACCTGGGTGACGGAAACACCATATATTTT; CDR3: CASHLGDGNTIYF
V: TRBV27; D: NA; J: TRBJ2-2; size: NA; DNA: TGTGCCAGCAGCCGCGGGCAGGGGTTCGGGGAGCTGTTTTTT; CDR3: CASSRGQGFGELFF
V: TRBV5-1; D: TRBD1; J: TRBJ1-2; size: NA; DNA: TGCGCCAGCAGCCCTGGGACAGTTTCATATGGCTACACCTTC; CDR3: CASSPGTVSYGYTF
V: TRBV2; D: NA; J: TRBJ1-1; size: NA; DNA: TGTGCCACATTACAGGGTATCGACACTGAAGCTTTCTTT; CDR3: CATLQGIDTEAFF